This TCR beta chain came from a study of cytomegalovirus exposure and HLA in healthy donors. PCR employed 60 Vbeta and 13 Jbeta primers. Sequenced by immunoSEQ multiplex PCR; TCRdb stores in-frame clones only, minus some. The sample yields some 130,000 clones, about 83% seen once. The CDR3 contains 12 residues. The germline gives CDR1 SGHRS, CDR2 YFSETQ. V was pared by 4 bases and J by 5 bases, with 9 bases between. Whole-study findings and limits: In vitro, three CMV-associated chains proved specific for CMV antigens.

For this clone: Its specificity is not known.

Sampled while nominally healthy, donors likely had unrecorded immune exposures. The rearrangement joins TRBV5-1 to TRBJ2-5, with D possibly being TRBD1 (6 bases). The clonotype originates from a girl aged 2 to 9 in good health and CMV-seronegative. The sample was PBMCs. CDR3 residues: CASSRGLETQYF. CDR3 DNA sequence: TGCGCCAGCAGCAGGGGGTTGGAGACCCAGTACTTC.